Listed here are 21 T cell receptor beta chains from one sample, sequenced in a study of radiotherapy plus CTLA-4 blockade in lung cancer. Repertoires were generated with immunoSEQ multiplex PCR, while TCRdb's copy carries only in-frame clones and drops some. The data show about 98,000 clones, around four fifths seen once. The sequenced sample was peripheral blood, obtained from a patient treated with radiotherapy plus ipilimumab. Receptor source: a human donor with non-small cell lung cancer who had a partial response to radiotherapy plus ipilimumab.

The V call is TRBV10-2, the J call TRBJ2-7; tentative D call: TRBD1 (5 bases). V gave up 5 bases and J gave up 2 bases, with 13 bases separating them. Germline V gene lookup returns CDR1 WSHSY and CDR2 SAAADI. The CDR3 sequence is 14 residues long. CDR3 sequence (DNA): TGCGCCAGCAGTTCCCACAGGCGCACCTACGAGCAGTACTTC. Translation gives CASSSHRRTYEQYF.

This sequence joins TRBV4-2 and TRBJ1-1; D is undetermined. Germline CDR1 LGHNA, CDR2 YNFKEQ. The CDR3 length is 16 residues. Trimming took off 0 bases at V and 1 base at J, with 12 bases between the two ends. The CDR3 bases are TGTGCCAGCAGCCAAGATTTAGGGCGGGGGAACACTGAAGCTTTCTTT. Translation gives CASSQDLGRGNTEAFF.

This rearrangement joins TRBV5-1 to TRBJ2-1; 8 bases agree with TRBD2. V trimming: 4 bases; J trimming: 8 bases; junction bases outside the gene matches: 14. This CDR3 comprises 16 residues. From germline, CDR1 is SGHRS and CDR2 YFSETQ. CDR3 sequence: CASSLAYGGGSDEQFF. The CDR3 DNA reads TGCGCCAGCAGCCTCGCTTATGGCGGGGGGTCGGATGAGCAGTTCTTC.

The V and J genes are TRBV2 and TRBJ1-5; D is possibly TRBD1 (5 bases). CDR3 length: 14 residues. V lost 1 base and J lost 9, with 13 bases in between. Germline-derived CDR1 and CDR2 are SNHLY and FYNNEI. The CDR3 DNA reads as TGTGCCAGCAGTGAAGAAGGGCCCCAGGGGCCCCAGCATTTT. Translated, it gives CASSEEGPQGPQHF.

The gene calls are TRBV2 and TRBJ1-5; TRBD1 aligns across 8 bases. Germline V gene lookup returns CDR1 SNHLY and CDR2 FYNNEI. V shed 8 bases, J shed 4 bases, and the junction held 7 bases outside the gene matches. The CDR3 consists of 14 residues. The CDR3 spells CASDRGSENQPQHF. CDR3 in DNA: TGTGCCAGCGACAGGGGATCGGAGAATCAGCCCCAGCATTTT.

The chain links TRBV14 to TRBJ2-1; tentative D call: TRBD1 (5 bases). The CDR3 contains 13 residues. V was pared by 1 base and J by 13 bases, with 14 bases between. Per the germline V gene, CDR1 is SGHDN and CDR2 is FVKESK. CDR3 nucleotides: TGTGCCAGCAGCCAAGCGGGCAGGGCTCAACAGTTCTTC. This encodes CASSQAGRAQQFF.

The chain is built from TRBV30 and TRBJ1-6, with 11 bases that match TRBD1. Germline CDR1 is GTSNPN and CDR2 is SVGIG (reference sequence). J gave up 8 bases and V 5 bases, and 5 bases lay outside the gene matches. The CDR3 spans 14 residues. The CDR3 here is CAWGRDRGYSPLHF. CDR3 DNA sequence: TGTGCCTGGGGCAGGGACAGGGGGTATTCACCCCTCCACTTT.

CDR3 loop: CASSLWDRQETQYF. The CDR3 nucleotides read TGTGCCAGCAGCCTCTGGGACAGGCAAGAGACCCAGTACTTC. The chain has TRBV28 and TRBJ2-5; 8 positions agree with TRBD1. There are 14 residues in the CDR3. The germline V gene has CDR1 MDHEN and CDR2 SYDVKM. V gave up 6 bases and J gave up 2 bases; unmatched junction bases: 5.

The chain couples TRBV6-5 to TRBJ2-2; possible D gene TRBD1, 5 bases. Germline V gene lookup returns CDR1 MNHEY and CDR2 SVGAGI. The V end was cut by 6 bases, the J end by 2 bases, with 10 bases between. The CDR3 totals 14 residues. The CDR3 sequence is CASSLDRNTGELFF. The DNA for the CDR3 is TGTGCCAGCAGCCTAGACAGAAACACCGGGGAGCTGTTTTTT.

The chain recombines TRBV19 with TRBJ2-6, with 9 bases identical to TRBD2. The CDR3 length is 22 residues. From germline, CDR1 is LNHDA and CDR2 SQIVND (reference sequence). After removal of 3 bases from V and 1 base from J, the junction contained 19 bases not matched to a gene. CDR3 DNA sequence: TGTGCCAGTAGTATTGGGCTAGCGGGATTTTCAACTGGGGGATCTGGGGCCAACGTCCTGACTTTC. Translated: CASSIGLAGFSTGGSGANVLTF.

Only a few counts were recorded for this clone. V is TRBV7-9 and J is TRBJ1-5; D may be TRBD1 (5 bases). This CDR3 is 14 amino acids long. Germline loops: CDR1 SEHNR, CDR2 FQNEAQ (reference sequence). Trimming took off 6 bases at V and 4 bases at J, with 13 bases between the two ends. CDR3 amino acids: CASRPGGGNQPQHF. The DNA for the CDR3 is TGTGCCAGCAGGCCCGGGGGGGGGAATCAGCCCCAGCATTTT.

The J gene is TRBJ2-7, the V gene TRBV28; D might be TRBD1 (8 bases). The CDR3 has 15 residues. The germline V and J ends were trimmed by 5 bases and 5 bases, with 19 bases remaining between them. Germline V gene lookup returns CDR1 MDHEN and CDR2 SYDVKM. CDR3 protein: CASSPYDRGGNEQYF. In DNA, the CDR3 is TGTGCCAGCAGTCCATATGACAGGGGAGGGAACGAGCAGTACTTC.

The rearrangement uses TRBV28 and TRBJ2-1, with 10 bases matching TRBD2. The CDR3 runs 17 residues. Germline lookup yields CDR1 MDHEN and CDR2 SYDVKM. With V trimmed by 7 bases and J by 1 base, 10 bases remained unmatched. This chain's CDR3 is CASTSAGTSVSYNEQFF. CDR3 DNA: TGTGCCAGCACCTCAGCCGGGACTAGCGTTTCCTACAATGAGCAGTTCTTC.

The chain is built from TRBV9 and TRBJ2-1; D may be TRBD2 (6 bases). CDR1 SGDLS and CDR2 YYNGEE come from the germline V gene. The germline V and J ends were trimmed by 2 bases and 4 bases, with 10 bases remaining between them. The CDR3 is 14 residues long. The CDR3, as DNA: TGTGCCAGCAGCGTGTCGGGGGATTACAATGAGCAGTTCTTC. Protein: CASSVSGDYNEQFF.

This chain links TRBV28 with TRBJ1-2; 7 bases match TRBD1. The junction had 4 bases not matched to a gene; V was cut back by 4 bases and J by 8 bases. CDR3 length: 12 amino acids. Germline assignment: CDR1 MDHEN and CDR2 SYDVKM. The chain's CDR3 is CASSWQGDGYTF. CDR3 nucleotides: TGTGCCAGCAGTTGGCAGGGGGACGGCTACACCTTC.

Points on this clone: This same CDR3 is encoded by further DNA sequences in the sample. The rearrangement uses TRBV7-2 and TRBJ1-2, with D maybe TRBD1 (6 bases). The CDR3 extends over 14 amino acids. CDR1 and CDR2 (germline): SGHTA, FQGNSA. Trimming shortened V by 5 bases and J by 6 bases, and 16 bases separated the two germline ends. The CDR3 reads CASSQAGWGHGYTF. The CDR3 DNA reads TGTGCCAGCAGCCAAGCGGGGTGGGGGCATGGCTACACCTTC.

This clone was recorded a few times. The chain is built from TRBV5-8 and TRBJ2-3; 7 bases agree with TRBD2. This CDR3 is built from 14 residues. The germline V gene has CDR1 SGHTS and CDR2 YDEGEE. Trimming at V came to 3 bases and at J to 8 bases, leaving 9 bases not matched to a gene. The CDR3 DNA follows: TGTGCCAGCAGCTCTGGGGGACTACTGGGTACGCAGTATTTT. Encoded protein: CASSSGGLLGTQYF.

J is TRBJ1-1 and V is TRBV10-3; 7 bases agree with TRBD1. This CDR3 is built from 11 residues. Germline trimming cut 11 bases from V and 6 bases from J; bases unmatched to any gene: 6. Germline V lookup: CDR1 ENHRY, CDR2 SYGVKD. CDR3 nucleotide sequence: TGTGCCGCTCAGGGGGGAGCTGAAGCTTTCTTT. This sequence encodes CAAQGGAEAFF.

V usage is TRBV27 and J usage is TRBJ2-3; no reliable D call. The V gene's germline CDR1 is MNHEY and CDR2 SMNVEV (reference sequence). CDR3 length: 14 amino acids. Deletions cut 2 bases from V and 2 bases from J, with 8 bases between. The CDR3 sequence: CASSLSVPTDTQYF. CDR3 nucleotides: TGTGCCAGCAGTTTAAGCGTACCCACAGATACGCAGTATTTT.

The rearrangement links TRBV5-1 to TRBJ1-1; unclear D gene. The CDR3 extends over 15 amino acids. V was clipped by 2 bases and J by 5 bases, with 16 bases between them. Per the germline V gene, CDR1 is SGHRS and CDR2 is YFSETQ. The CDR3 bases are TGCGCCAGCAGCTTCACCCCGCATCAGGAAACTGAAGCTTTCTTT. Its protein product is CASSFTPHQETEAFF.

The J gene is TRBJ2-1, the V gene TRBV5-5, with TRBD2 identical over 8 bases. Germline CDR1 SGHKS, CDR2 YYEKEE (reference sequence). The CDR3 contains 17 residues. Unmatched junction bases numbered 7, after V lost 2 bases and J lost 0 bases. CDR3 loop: CASSLRSSGSSYNEQFF. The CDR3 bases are TGTGCCAGCAGCTTAAGATCAAGCGGGAGCTCCTACAATGAGCAGTTCTTC.